This T cell receptor (beta chain) was profiled in a study of CD8 T cells in ankylosing spondylitis. The CDR3 totals 19 residues. About this clonotype itself: At one end, the junction sequence differs from germline, possibly due to a read error.

One entry per CDR3 protein results from TCRdb running MiXCR on the 5' RACE reads. Counted here are fewer than 350,000 distinct CDR3 sequences, approximately 10% occurring once; the ten biggest clones make up 9.1%. The rearrangement joins TRBV12-3 or TRBV12-4 to TRBJ2-4, with D perhaps matching TRBD1 (5 bases). The clonotype was recovered from a female donor with ankylosing spondylitis or in good health (not recorded which). Sequences were obtained from blood, either unsorted or a sorted T cell fraction (not recorded which). CDR3 protein: CASCFALDIISGPKNIQYF. CDR3 bases: TGTGCCAGCTGTTTCGCGCTGGACATCATCTCAGGCCCCAAAAACATTCAGTACTTC.